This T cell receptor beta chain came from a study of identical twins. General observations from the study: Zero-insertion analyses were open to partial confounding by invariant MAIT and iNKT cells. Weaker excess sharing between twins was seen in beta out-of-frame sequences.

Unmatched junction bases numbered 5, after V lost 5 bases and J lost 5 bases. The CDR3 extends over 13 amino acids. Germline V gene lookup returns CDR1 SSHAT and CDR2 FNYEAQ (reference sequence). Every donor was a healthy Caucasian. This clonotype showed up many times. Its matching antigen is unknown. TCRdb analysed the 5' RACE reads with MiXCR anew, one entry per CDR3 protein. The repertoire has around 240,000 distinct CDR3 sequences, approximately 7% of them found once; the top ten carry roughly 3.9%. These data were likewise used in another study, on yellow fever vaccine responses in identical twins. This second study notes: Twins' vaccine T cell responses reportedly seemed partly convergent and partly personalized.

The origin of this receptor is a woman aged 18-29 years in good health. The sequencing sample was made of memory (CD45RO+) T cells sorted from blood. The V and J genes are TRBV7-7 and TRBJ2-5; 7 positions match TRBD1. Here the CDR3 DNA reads TGTGCCAGCAGCAAACAGGGGTTGGAGACCCAGTACTTC. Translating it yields CASSKQGLETQYF.